This T cell receptor (beta chain) comes out of a study of T cell responses to AZD1222 COVID-19 vaccine (dated by TCRdb to the early 2020s). Background on the whole study: AZD1222 recipients given second doses at about 4 weeks or at about 12 weeks were pooled, since spike-specific TCR depth and breadth were not found to differ between the two schedules. Trial participants were enrolled into age subgroups of 18-55, 56-69 and 70-plus years, which contained about 150, 27 and 61 TCR-sequenced participants, respectively. A total of 233 trial participants underwent TCR sequencing, of whom about 210 had received two doses of AZD1222 and about 26 had received two doses of the MenACWY control vaccine. Results the study describes overall, beyond this receptor: Participants were mostly white British, with more females than males. The authors suggested clonal diversity may have been underestimated. Nearly half of unique spike-specific TCRs reportedly recognized epitopes outside regions mutated in the B.1.351 and B.1.1.7 variants. No day 14 peak-response samples were available, so repertoires were characterized only after the peak T cell response. Conclusions about previously exposed vaccinees were limited because only six or seven AZD1222 recipients were SARS-CoV-2 seropositive at baseline. In the small 56-69-year group, the increase in depth fell short of significance, most likely because of low power. After two AZD1222 doses, spike-specific TCR breadth and depth were significantly higher than at day 0 and than in MenACWY recipients. Vaccine-associated CD4 TCRs spanned the whole spike protein, with dominant responses in regions 160-218 and 743-854.

The CDR3 regions of human TCRbeta chains were subjected to immunosequencing. On the study's bioinformatics: Repertoire TCRs were matched against a reference library of SARS-CoV-2-specific TCRs generated with the MIRA antigen-specificity platform. Breadth meant the fraction of unique TCRs that were SARS-CoV-2-associated, whereas depth meant the fraction of total T cells that were SARS-CoV-2-associated. Using the MIRA data, each spike-specific TCR was mapped to the spike region that the TCR reacts to and placed in a CD4 or CD8 class. Log10-transformed breadth and depth values were compared by one-way ANOVA with Sidak's multiple comparisons tests. Imported from immuneACCESS, the table was reduced by TCRdb to in-frame sequences with V and J called. These copies leave out some clones; in studies compared against another copy, an unresolved V gene accounts for under half, and the cause of the remainder is not known. V and J calls and clone size are copied from that table; D and trimming were computed from the DNA. The sample includes roughly 150,000 clones, with about nine tenths observed a single time. The ten largest clones capture 1.5% to 2% of the sample.

About this clone itself: Its antigen is currently not known. The input lacks base qualities; no much larger clone sits a single base away.

Looking up the germline V gene (reference sequence) yields CDR1 SGHNT and CDR2 YYREEE. The CDR3 holds 16 amino acids from the cysteine to the phenylalanine. This entry keeps only the CDR3 DNA: 48 bases, framed from base 1. V and J are trimmed by 4 bases and 6 bases, and the gene matches miss 13 bases of the junction. The sample's time point label, in plain terms: baseline before first vaccination. Samples from vaccinated people were obtained from the UK trials COV001 and COV002, which included a single-blind randomized controlled phase 2/3 trial of AZD1222 (ChAdOx1 nCoV-19) in healthy adults. Trial participant PBMC samples were collected at day 0 and day 28 after the second dose for TCRbeta chain sequencing.

The chain was built from TRBV5-4 and TRBJ1-2; 9 junctional bases match TRBD1. The clonotype comes from an adult in good health. Sequences were derived from peripheral blood, sampled on day 0 of AZD1222 vaccination. The DNA sequence follows: TGTGCCAGCAGCCGACCGTTGGGACAGGGAGTGGATGGCTACACCTTC. Translated, it reads CASSRPLGQGVDGYTF. Joined to the reference TRBV5-4 and TRBJ1-2 proteins, this CDR3 gives the full variable domain: ETGVTQSPTHLIKTRGQQVTLRCSSQSGHNTVSWYQQALGQGPQFIFQYYREEENGRGNFPPRFSGLQFPNYSSELNVNALELDDSALYLCASSRPLGQGVDGYTFGSGTRLTVV.